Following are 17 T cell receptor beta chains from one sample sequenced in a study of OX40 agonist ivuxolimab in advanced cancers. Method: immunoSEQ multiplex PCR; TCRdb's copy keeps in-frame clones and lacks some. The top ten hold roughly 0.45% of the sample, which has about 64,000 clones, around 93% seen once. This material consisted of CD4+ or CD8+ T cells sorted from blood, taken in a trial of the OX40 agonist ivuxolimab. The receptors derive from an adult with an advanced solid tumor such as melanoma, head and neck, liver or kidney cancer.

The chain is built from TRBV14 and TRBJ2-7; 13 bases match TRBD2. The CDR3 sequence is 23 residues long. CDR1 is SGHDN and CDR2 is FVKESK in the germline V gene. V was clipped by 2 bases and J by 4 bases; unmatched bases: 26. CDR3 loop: CASSQNRDRGGLRTSGSGYEQYF. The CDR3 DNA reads TGTGCCAGCAGCCAAAACCGGGACAGGGGTGGGTTGCGGACTAGCGGGAGTGGGTACGAGCAGTACTTC.

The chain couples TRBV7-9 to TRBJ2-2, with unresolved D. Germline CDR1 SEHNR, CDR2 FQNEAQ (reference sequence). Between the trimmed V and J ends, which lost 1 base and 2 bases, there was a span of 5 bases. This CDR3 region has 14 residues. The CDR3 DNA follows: TGTGCCAGCAGCTTAGGGCACAACACCGGGGAGCTGTTTTTT. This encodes CASSLGHNTGELFF.

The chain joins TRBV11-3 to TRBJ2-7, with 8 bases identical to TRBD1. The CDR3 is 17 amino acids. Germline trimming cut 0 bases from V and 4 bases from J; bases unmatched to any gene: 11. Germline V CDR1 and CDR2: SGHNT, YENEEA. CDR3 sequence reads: CASSLDPPRTGRYEQYF. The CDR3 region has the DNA TGTGCCAGCAGCTTAGACCCCCCTCGGACAGGGCGATACGAGCAGTACTTC.

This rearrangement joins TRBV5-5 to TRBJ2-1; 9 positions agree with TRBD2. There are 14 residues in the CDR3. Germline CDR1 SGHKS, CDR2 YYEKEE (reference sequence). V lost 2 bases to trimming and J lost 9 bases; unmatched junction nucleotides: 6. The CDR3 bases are TGTGCCAGCAGCTTAGGCGGGAGGGCCGGTGAGCAGTTCTTC. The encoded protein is CASSLGGRAGEQFF. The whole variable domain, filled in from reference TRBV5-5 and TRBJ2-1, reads DAGVTQSPTHLIKTRGQQVTLRCSPISGHKSVSWYQQVLGQGPQFIFQYYEKEERGRGNFPDRFSARQFPNYSSELNVNALLLGDSALYLCASSLGGRAGEQFFGPGTRLTVL.

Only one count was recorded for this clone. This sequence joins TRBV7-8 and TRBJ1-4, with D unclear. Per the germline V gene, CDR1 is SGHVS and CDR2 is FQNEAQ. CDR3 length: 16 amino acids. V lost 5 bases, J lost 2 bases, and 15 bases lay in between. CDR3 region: CASSQPRARTNEKLFF. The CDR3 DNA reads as TGTGCCAGCAGCCAGCCGAGGGCCAGGACTAATGAAAAACTGTTTTTT.

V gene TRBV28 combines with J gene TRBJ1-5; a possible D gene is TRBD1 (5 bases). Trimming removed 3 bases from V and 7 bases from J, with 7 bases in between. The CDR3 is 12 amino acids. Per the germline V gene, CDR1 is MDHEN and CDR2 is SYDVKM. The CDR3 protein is CASSLRDQPQHF. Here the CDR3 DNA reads TGTGCCAGCAGTTTGCGGGACCAGCCCCAGCATTTT.

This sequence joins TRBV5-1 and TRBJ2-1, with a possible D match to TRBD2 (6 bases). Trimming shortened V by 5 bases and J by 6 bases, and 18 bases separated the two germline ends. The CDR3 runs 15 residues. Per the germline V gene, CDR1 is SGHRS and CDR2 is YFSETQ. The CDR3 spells CASRRDGGTLNEQFF. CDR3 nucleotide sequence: TGCGCCAGCAGACGGGATGGCGGGACTCTCAATGAGCAGTTCTTC. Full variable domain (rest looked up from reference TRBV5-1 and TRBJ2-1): KAGVTQTPRYLIKTRGQQVTLSCSPISGHRSVSWYQQTPGQGLQFLFEYFSETQRNKGNFPGRFSGRQFSNSRSEMNVSTLELGDSALYLCASRRDGGTLNEQFFGPGTRLTVL.

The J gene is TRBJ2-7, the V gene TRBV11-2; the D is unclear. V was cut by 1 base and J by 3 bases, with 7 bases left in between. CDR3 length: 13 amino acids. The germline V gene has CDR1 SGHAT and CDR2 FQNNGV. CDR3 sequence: CASSLAGRYEQYF. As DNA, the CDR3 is TGTGCCAGCAGCTTAGCGGGCCGCTACGAGCAGTACTTC. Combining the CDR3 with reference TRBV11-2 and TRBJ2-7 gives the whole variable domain EAGVAQSPRYKIIEKRQSVAFWCNPISGHATLYWYQQILGQGPKLLIQFQNNGVVDDSQLPKDRFSAERLKGVDSTLKIQPAKLEDSAVYLCASSLAGRYEQYFGPGTRLTVT.

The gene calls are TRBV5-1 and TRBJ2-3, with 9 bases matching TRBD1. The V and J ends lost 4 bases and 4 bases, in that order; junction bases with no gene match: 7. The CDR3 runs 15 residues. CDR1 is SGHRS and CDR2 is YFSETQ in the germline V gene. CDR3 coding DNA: TGCGCCAGCAGCCCGGACAGGGGATCCCCAGATACGCAGTATTTT. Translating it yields CASSPDRGSPDTQYF. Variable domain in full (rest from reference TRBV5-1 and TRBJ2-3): KAGVTQTPRYLIKTRGQQVTLSCSPISGHRSVSWYQQTPGQGLQFLFEYFSETQRNKGNFPGRFSGRQFSNSRSEMNVSTLELGDSALYLCASSPDRGSPDTQYFGPGTRLTVL.

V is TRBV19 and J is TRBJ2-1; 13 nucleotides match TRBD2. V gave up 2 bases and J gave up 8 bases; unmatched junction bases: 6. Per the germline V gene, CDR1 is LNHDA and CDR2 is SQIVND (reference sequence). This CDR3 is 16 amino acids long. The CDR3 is CASSIRTSGSGHEQFF. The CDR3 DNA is TGTGCCAGTAGTATACGGACTAGCGGGAGTGGGCATGAGCAGTTCTTC.

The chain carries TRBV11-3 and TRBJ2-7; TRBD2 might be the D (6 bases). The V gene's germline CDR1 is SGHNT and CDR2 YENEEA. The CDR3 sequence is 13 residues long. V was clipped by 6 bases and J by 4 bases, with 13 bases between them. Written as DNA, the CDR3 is TGTGCCAGCAGGGACATGGGACTGTACGAGCAGTACTTC. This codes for CASRDMGLYEQYF.

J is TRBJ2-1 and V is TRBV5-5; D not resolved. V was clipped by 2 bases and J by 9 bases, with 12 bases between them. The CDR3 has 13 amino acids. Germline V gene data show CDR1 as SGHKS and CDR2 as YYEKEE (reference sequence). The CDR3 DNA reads TGTGCCAGCAGCTTTCTAGATCGGATTGAGCAGTTCTTC. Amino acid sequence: CASSFLDRIEQFF.

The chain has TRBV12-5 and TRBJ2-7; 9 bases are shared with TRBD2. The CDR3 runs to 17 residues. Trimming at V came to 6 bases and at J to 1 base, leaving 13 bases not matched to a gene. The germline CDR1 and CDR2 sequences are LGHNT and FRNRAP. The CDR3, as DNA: TGTGCTAGTGGGCAAGGGGGTTCGCGGGAGGGGTCCTACGAGCAGTACTTC. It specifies CASGQGGSREGSYEQYF.

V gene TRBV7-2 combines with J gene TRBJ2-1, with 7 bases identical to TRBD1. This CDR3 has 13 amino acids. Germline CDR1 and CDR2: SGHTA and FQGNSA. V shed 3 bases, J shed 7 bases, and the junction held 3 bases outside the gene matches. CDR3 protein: CASSLGQKNEQFF. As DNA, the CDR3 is TGTGCCAGCAGCTTGGGACAGAAAAATGAGCAGTTCTTC.

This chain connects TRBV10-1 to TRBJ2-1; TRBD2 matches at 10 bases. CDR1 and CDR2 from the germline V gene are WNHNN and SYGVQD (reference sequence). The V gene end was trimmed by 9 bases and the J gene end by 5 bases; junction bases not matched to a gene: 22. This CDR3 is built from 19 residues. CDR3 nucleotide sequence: TGCGCCAGTGTCAGGGCGCGAGCGGGAGGGCTTGATCCGGACAATGAGCAGTTCTTC. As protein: CASVRARAGGLDPDNEQFF.

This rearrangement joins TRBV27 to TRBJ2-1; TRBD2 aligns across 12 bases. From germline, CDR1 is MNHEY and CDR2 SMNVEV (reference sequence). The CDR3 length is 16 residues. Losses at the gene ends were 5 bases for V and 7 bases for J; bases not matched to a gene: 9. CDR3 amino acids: CASSPTSGRSQNEQFF. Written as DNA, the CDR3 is TGTGCCAGCAGTCCGACTAGCGGGAGAAGTCAGAATGAGCAGTTCTTC.

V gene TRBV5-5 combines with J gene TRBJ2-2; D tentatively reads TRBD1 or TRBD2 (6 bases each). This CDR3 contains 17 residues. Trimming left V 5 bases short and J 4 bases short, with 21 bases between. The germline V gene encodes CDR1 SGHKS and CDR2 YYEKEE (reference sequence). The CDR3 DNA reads TGTGCCAGCAGTCCGCAGCCCCCGGGGGCGGGCACCGGGGAGCTGTTTTTT. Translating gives CASSPQPPGAGTGELFF.